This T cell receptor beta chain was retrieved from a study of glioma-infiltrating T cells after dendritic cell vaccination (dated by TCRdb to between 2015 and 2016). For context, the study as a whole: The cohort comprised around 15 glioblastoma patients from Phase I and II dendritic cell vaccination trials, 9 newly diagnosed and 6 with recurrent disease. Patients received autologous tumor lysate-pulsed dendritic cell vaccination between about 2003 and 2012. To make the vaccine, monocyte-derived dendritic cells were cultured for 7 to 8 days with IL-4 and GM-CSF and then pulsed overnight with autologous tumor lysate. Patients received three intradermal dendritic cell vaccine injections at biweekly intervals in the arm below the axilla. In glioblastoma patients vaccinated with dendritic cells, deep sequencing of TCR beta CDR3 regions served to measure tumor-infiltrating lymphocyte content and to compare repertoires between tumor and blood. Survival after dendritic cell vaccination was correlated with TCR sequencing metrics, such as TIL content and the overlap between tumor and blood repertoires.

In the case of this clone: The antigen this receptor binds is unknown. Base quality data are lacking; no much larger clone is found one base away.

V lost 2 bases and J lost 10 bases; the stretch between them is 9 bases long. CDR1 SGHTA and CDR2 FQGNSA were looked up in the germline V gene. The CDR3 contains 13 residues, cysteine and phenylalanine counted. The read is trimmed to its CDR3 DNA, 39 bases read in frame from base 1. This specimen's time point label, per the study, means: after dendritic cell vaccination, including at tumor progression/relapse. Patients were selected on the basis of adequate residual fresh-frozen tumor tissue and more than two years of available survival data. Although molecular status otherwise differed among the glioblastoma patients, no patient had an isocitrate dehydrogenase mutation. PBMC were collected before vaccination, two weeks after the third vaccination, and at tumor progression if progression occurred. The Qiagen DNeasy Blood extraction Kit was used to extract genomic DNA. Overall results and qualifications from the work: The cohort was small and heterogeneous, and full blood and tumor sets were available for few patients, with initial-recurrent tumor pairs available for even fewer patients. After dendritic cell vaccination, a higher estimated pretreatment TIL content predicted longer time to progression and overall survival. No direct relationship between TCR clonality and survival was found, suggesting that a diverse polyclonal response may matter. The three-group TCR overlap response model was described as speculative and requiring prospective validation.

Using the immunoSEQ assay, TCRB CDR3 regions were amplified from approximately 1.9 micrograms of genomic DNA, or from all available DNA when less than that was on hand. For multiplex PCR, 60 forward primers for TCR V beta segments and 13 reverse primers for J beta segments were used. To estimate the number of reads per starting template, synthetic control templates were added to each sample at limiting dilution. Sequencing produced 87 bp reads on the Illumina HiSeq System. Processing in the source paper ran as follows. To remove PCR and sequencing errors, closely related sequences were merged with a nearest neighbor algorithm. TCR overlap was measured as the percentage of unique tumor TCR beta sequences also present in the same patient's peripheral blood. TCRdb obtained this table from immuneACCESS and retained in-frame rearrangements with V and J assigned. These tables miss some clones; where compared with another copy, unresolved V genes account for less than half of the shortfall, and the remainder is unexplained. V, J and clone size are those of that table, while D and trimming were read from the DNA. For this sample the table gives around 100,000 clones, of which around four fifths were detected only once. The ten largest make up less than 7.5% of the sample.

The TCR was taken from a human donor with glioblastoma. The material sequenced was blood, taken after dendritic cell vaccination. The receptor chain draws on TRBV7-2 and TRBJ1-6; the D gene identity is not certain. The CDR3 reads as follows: CASSLFEGSPLHF. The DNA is TGTGCCAGCAGCTTATTTGAGGGCTCACCCCTCCACTTT.